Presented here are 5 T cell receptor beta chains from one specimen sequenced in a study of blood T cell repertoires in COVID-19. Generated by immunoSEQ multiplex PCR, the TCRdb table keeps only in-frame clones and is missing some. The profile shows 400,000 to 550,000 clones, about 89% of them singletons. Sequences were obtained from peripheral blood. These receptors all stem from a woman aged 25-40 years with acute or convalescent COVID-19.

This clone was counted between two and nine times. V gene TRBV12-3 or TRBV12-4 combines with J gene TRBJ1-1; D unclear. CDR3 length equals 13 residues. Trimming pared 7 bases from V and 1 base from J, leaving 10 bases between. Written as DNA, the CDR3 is TGTGCCAGCACCAGACTGACGAACACTGAAGCTTTCTTT. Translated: CASTRLTNTEAFF.

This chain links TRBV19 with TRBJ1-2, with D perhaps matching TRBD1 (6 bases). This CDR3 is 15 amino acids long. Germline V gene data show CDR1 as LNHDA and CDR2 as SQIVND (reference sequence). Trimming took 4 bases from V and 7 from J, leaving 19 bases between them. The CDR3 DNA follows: TGTGCCAGTAGTACCCGATCTGCGGGGGGCCCTGGCTACACCTTC. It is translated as CASSTRSAGGPGYTF.

The CDR3 nucleotides read TGCAGCGTTGACGGCGGCGGTCTAGGCTACGAGCAGTACTTC. Translated: CSVDGGGLGYEQYF. The chain joins TRBV29-1 to TRBJ2-7; no clear D gene. V shed 3 bases and J shed 3 bases, with 15 bases lying between them. The CDR3 spans 14 residues. The germline CDR1 and CDR2 sequences are SQVTM and ANQGSEA.

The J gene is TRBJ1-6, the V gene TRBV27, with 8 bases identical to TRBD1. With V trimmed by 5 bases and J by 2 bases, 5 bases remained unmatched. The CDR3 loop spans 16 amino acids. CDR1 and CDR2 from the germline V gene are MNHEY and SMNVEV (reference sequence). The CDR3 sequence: CASSLTGVTYNSPLHF. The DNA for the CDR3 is TGTGCCAGCAGTCTGACAGGGGTCACCTATAATTCACCCCTCCACTTT.

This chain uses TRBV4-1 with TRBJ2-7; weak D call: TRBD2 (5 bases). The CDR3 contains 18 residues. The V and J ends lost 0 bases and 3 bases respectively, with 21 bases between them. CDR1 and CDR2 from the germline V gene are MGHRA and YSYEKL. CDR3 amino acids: CASSQEGQWGEEDYEQYF. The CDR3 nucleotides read TGCGCCAGCAGCCAAGAAGGGCAGTGGGGAGAGGAGGACTACGAGCAGTACTTC.